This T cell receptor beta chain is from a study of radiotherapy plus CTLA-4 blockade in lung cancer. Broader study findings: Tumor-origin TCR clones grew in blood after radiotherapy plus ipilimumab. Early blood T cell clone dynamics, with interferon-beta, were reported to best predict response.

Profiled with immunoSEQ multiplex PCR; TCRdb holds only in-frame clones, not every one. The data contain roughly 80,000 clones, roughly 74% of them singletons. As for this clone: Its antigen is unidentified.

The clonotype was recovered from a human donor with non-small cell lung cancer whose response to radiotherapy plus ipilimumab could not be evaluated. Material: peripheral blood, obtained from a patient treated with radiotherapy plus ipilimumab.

The CDR3: CASSSRQGYSPLHF. The CDR3 DNA reads as TGTGCCAGCAGCAGCCGACAGGGATATTCACCCCTCCACTTT. The rearrangement joins TRBV6-6 to TRBJ1-6; 7 bases match TRBD1. Trimming took 6 bases from V and 8 from J; bases not matched to a gene: 7. Germline V gene lookup returns CDR1 MNHNY and CDR2 SVGAGI (reference sequence). The CDR3 is 14 residues long.